This note documents a single T cell receptor beta chain sequence. Its antigen is not known. The data derive from a study of regulatory T cells. Broader study findings: Hydrophobic residues at CDR3 positions 6 and 7 were enriched in conventional CD4+ T cells of CD3G-deficient patients.

A couple of CD3G-deficient patients had more severe autoimmunity; all had some. Sorting split CD4+ cells into CD25-high CD127-low Tregs and CD25-low CD127-high conventional T cells. The CDR3 loop spans 20 amino acids. Amplification used 52 TRBV primers and 13 TRBJ primers. Sequencing used immunoSEQ multiplex PCR; TCRdb keeps in-frame clones, though not all of them. This table has around 29,000 clones, approximately 90% appearing once. This clonotype originated in a person in their late teens or twenties with CD3G deficiency. Material for sequencing was conventional CD4+ T cells sorted from blood. The chain combines TRBV21-1 with TRBJ2-3; the tabulated D call, TRBD2, remains unverified against the DNA. TRBV21-1 is a listed pseudogene. CDR3 sequence: CASSKEPKKKREGGTDTQYF. In DNA form, the CDR3 reads TGTGCCAGCAGCAAAGAACCCAAAAAGAAGCGGGAGGGTGGCACAGATACGCAGTATTTT.